This T cell receptor beta chain was documented in a study of blood T cell repertoires in COVID-19. TCRdb's copy holds only in-frame clones and misses some; the assay was immunoSEQ multiplex PCR. The data show about 150,000 clones, roughly nine tenths seen once. The germline gives CDR1 SGHVS, CDR2 FNYEAQ. V gave up 1 base and J gave up 1 base, with 13 bases separating them. The CDR3 runs to 16 residues. The receptor's source is a human donor in a cohort sampled during active COVID-19. Sequenced input: peripheral blood. The genes are TRBV7-6 and TRBJ1-1; D is possibly TRBD1 (5 bases). The CDR3 nucleotides are TGTGCCAGCAGCTTAGGGGGCGGCAGCTCGAACACTGAAGCTTTCTTT. Its protein is CASSLGGGSSNTEAFF.